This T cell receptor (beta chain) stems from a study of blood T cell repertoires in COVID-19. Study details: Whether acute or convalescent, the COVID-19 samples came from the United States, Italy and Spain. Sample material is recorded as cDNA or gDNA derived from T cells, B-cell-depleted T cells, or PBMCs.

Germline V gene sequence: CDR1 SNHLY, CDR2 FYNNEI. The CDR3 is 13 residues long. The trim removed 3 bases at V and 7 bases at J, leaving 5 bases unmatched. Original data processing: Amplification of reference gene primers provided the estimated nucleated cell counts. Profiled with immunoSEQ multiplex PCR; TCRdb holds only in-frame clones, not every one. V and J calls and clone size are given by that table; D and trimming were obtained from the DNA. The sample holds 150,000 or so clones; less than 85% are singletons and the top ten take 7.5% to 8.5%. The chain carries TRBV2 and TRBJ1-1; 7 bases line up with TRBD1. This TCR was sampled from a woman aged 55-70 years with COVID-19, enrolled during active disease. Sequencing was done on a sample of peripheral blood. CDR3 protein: CASSENRGYEAFF. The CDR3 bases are TGTGCCAGCAGTGAGAACAGGGGCTATGAAGCTTTCTTT.